Listed below are T cell receptor beta chains from one sample, sequenced in a study of CD8+CD57+ T cells in acquired aplastic anemia. TCRdb itself ran the reads through MiXCR, one entry per CDR3 protein. Of about 210,000 distinct CDR3 sequences in the sample, approximately 35% were seen once. The source material was sorted CD4+, CD8+, or CD8+CD57+ T cells (not recorded which) from PBMCs. All receptors derive from a human donor in good health, serving as a control. CDR3s include the opening cysteine and the closing phenylalanine or tryptophan. The D gene is left open where the match is weak. Expanded clones get a size class; other rows say once, few or many, or leave the size out.

D gene	V gene	J gene	clone size	CDR3 protein	CDR3 DNA
NA	TRBV20-1	TRBJ1-1	many	CSAPQAGNTEAFF	TGCAGTGCTCCCCAAGCAGGGAACACTGAAGCTTTCTTT
NA	TRBV12-3/TRBV12-4	TRBJ2-2	few	CASISDSQIGELFF	TGTGCCAGCATTTCAGACAGTCAAATCGGGGAGCTGTTTTTT
NA	TRBV20-1	TRBJ2-2	few	CSAAFANTGELFF	TGCAGTGCAGCGTTCGCGAACACCGGGGAGCTGTTTTTT
NA	TRBV7-8	TRBJ2-5	many	CASSLDPVRGRGETQYF	TGTGCCAGCAGCTTAGACCCGGTGCGGGGGCGAGGGGAGACCCAGTACTTC
NA	TRBV3-1	TRBJ2-7	NA	CASSQDHLWGGSTNEQYF	TGTGCCAGCAGCCAAGATCATTTATGGGGCGGCTCGACAAACGAGCAGTACTTC
TRBD1	TRBV19	TRBJ1-4	many	CASWNRGLSEKLFF	TGTGCCAGCTGGAACAGGGGGCTTTCTGAAAAACTGTTTTTT
TRBD1	TRBV4-2	TRBJ1-2	many	CASRTGTAGLANYGYTF	TGTGCCAGCAGAACCGGGACAGCGGGCTTAGCTAACTATGGCTACACCTTC
NA	TRBV13	TRBJ2-7	NA	CASSPLGVREQYF	TGTGCCAGCAGCCCCCTGGGAGTACGCGAGCAGTACTTC
NA	TRBV20-1	TRBJ2-5	many	CSARDVSTVETQYF	TGCAGTGCTAGAGATGTCTCGACGGTTGAGACCCAGTACTTC
TRBD2	TRBV25-1	TRBJ2-3	NA	CASSASYSGGTDTQYF	TGTGCCAGCAGTGCTAGTTACAGCGGGGGTACAGATACGCAGTATTTT
NA	TRBV9	TRBJ2-6	many	CASSVEERGANVLTF	TGTGCCAGCAGCGTAGAGGAGCGAGGGGCCAACGTCCTGACTTTC
TRBD1	TRBV15	TRBJ1-2	NA	CATSRRSYSGQGVGGYTF	TGTGCCACCAGCAGGAGGAGCTACTCGGGACAGGGGGTCGGAGGCTACACCTTC
TRBD1	TRBV29-1	TRBJ2-1	NA	CSVEVGGRNEQFF	TGCAGCGTTGAAGTAGGGGGCCGCAATGAGCAGTTCTTC
NA	TRBV2	TRBJ2-7	many	CASSGSRLEQYF	TGTGCCAGCAGTGGTTCCAGACTGGAGCAGTACTTC
NA	TRBV10-2	TRBJ1-4	NA	CASERACRVEKLFF	TGCGCCAGCGAAAGGGCGTGCAGGGTAGAAAAACTGTTTTTT
TRBD1	TRBV2	TRBJ2-2	once	CASSNDRVDTGELFF	TGTGCCAGCAGTAATGACAGGGTCGACACCGGGGAGCTGTTTTTT
TRBD1	TRBV7-2	TRBJ2-7	NA	CASRDRDRVGYEQYF	TGTGCCAGCAGGGACCGGGACAGGGTTGGCTACGAGCAGTACTTC
NA	TRBV11-1	TRBJ1-1	NA	CASSFAPQGAFF	TGTGCCAGCAGCTTTGCACCTCAAGGAGCTTTCTTT
NA	TRBV11-2	TRBJ2-3	NA	CASSLGAVGSSFADTQYF	TGTGCCAGCAGCTTAGGTGCTGTCGGGTCTAGCTTCGCAGATACGCAGTATTTT
TRBD2	TRBV20-1	TRBJ2-3	many	CSARDPFLAGGQDTQYF	TGCAGTGCTAGAGATCCCTTCTTAGCGGGGGGGCAAGATACGCAGTATTTT
NA	TRBV15	TRBJ2-7	NA	CATSRDRESSYERYF	TGTGCCACCAGCAGAGATCGGGAGAGCTCCTACGAGCGGTACTTC
TRBD1	TRBV2	TRBJ1-2	many	CASGTGGGYTF	TGTGCCAGCGGTACAGGGGGCGGCTACACCTTC
NA	TRBV5-1	TRBJ2-3	few	CASSLGELLGDTQYF	TGCGCCAGCAGCTTGGGGGAATTACTAGGGGATACGCAGTATTTT
NA	TRBV2	TRBJ2-7	many	CASSDNRSSYEQYF	TGTGCCAGCAGCGATAACAGGAGCTCCTACGAGCAGTACTTC
NA	TRBV6-1	TRBJ1-2	few	CASSPGPYGYTF	TGTGCCAGCAGCCCAGGGCCCTATGGCTACACCTTC
TRBD2	TRBV18	TRBJ2-6	NA	CASSPRVVAGAGANVLTF	TGTGCCAGCTCACCGAGGGTAGTAGCGGGAGCTGGGGCCAACGTCCTGACTTTC
NA	TRBV19	TRBJ1-1	many	CASTFKRNTEAFF	TGTGCCAGTACCTTTAAACGTAACACTGAAGCTTTCTTT
NA	TRBV29-1	TRBJ1-4	once	CSAGTESGRNEKLFF	TGCAGCGCCGGGACGGAAAGTGGGAGAAATGAAAAACTGTTTTTT
TRBD2	TRBV2	TRBJ2-2	NA	CASSESGGPIGELFF	TGTGCCAGCAGTGAAAGCGGGGGGCCGATCGGGGAGCTGTTTTTT
NA	TRBV5-8	TRBJ2-3	NA	CASSLRTDTQYF	TGTGCCAGCAGCCTCCGCACAGATACGCAGTATTTT
TRBD1	TRBV10-3	TRBJ1-2	NA	CAISPDRGTFYGYTF	TGTGCCATCAGTCCCGACAGGGGAACATTCTATGGCTACACCTTC
NA	TRBV25-1	TRBJ1-5	NA	CASTFRRSLRPQHF	TGTGCCAGCACGTTTCGACGTTCTCTACGGCCCCAGCATTTT
NA	TRBV2	TRBJ2-7	once	CASKPNYEQYF	TGTGCCAGCAAACCTAACTACGAGCAGTACTTC
NA	TRBV18	TRBJ1-1	NA	CASSPGVLTEAFF	TGTGCCAGCTCACCAGGGGTTCTAACTGAAGCTTTCTTT
TRBD1	TRBV19	TRBJ1-2	many	CASSPRDRGHYGYTF	TGTGCCAGTAGTCCTCGGGACAGGGGACACTATGGCTACACCTTC
NA	TRBV7-2	TRBJ2-5	NA	CASSLGMRETQYF	TGTGCCAGCAGCCTGGGGATGCGAGAGACCCAGTACTTC
NA	TRBV12-3/TRBV12-4	TRBJ2-7	many	CASSPGLSREQYF	TGTGCCAGCAGTCCGGGACTCTCCCGGGAGCAGTACTTC
TRBD1	TRBV28	TRBJ1-1	few	CAVLRQGPNTEAFF	TGTGCCGTCCTGCGACAGGGGCCGAACACTGAAGCTTTCTTT
NA	TRBV9	TRBJ2-3	many	CASSVGVYSSTDTQYF	TGTGCCAGCAGCGTAGGTGTCTACTCTAGCACAGATACGCAGTATTTT
NA	TRBV2	TRBJ2-1	many	CASSEATYNEQFF	TGTGCCAGCAGTGAAGCCACATACAATGAGCAGTTCTTC
TRBD1	TRBV5-1	TRBJ2-7	NA	CASEKGETGSEQYF	TGCGCCAGCGAGAAAGGGGAGACAGGGTCCGAGCAGTACTTC
NA	TRBV2	TRBJ1-3	many	CASKNQGSGNTIYF	TGTGCCAGCAAAAATCAGGGGTCTGGAAACACCATATATTTT
NA	TRBV6-1	TRBJ1-2	NA	CASSTIGGYGYTF	TGTGCCAGCAGCACGATAGGGGGTTATGGCTACACCTTC
TRBD1	TRBV5-1	TRBJ2-7	many	CASSLEQGQEEEYF	TGCGCCAGCAGCTTGGAGCAGGGACAGGAGGAGGAGTACTTC
TRBD1	TRBV11-1	TRBJ2-1	NA	CANSPRQGLLDEQFF	TGTGCCAACAGCCCCAGACAGGGGTTACTAGATGAGCAGTTCTTC
NA	TRBV28	TRBJ1-6	NA	CASRQINSPLHF	TGTGCCAGCAGGCAGATTAATTCACCCCTCCACTTT
NA	TRBV10-3	TRBJ2-2	many	CAISSGAGRLNTGELFF	TGTGCCATCAGTTCAGGGGCGGGACGGCTTAACACCGGGGAGCTGTTTTTT
NA	TRBV19	TRBJ1-6	many	CASSNKGDSYNSPLHF	TGTGCCAGTAGTAACAAGGGCGACTCCTATAATTCACCCCTCCACTTT
TRBD1	TRBV11-1	TRBJ1-4	once	CASSLDRGLSNEKLFF	TGTGCCAGCAGCTTGGACAGGGGGCTCTCTAATGAAAAACTGTTTTTT
NA	TRBV11-1	TRBJ1-1	NA	CASSLIGSMNTEAFF	TGTGCCAGCAGCTTAATCGGCAGTATGAACACTGAAGCTTTCTTT
NA	TRBV19	TRBJ1-1	few	CASTDPNTEAFF	TGTGCCAGTACTGACCCTAACACTGAAGCTTTCTTT
NA	TRBV29-1	TRBJ1-5	many	CRFIGRNYSNQPQHF	TGCAGGTTTATCGGGCGAAATTATAGCAATCAGCCCCAGCATTTT